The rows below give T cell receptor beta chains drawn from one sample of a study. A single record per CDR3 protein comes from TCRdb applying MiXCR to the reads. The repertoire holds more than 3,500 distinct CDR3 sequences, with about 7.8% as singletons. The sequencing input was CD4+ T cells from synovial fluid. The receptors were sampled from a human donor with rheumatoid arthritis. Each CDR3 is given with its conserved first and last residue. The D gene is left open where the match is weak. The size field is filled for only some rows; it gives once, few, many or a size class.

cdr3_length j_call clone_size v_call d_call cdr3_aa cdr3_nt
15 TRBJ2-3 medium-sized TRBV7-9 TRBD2 CASSLAAGGGDTQYF TGTGCCAGCAGCTTAGCAGCGGGAGGCGGCGATACGCAGTATTTT
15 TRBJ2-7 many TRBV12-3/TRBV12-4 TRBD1 CASSSTGGAAHEQYF TGTGCCAGCAGTTCGACAGGGGGCGCAGCCCACGAGCAGTACTTC
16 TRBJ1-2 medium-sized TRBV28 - CASSLSTGGLGAGYTF TGTGCCAGCAGTTTATCGACGGGGGGGCTTGGGGCTGGCTACACCTTC
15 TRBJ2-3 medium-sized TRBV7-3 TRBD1 CASSLLGQSTDTQYF TGTGCCAGCAGCTTACTGGGACAGAGTACAGATACGCAGTATTTT
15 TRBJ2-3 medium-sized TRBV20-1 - CSASTREHLTDTQYF TGCAGTGCTAGTACACGGGAACACCTCACAGATACGCAGTATTTT
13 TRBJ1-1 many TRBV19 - CASSINREDEAFF TGTGCCAGTAGTATAAACCGGGAGGATGAAGCTTTCTTT
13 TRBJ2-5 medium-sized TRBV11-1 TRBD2 CASSFPGGETQYF TGTGCCAGCAGCTTCCCGGGAGGGGAGACCCAGTACTTC
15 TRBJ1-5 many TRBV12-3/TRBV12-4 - CASSFDLEGNQPQHF TGTGCCAGCAGTTTTGATCTGGAGGGCAATCAGCCCCAGCATTTT
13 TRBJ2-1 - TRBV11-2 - CANSFYADNEQFF TGTGCCAACAGCTTCTACGCGGACAATGAGCAGTTCTTC
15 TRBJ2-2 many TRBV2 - CASNKGGAGTGELFF TGTGCCAGCAACAAGGGGGGCGCCGGCACCGGGGAGCTGTTTTTT
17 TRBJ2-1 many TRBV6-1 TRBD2 CASSVGTSGSKYNEQFF TGTGCCAGCAGTGTAGGGACTAGCGGGAGTAAGTACAATGAGCAGTTCTTC
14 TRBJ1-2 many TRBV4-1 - CASSQEADSYGYTF TGCGCCAGCAGCCAAGAGGCGGACAGCTATGGCTACACCTTC
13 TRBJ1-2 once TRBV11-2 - CASSSGVTYGYTF TGTGCCAGCAGCTCAGGGGTGACCTATGGCTACACCTTC
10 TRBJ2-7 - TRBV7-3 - CTLITNEQYF TGTACTCTAATAACCAACGAGCAGTACTTC
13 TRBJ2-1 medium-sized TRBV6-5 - CASSYSSGAQQFF TGTGCCAGCAGTTACTCCTCGGGGGCGCAGCAGTTCTTC
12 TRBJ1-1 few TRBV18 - CASSPRPAEAFF TGTGCCAGCTCACCACGGCCAGCTGAAGCTTTCTTT
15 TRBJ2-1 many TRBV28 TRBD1 CASRAQGTGYNEQFF TGTGCCAGCAGGGCCCAGGGGACAGGCTACAATGAGCAGTTCTTC
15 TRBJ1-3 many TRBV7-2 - CASSLWGGTGNTIYF TGTGCCAGCAGCTTATGGGGGGGCACTGGAAACACCATATATTTT
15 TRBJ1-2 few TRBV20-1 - CSARAPVGETYGYTF TGCAGTGCTAGAGCTCCCGTGGGGGAGACCTATGGCTACACCTTC
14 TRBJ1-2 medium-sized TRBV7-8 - CASSFEQGTYGYTF TGTGCCAGCAGCTTCGAGCAGGGGACATATGGCTACACCTTC
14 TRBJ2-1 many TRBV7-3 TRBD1 CASSLGDRANEQFF TGTGCCAGCAGCTTAGGGGACAGGGCAAATGAGCAGTTCTTC
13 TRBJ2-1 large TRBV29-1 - CSVARGSYNEQFF TGCAGCGTTGCTAGGGGTTCCTACAATGAGCAGTTCTTC
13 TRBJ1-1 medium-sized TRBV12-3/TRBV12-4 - CASTQTSGTEAFF TGTGCCAGCACTCAAACGAGTGGCACTGAAGCTTTCTTT
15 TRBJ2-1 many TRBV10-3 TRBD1 CAISDMDRGSDEQFF TGTGCCATCAGTGACATGGACAGGGGGTCCGATGAGCAGTTCTTC
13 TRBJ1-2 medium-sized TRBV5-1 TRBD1 CASSPTGDRGYTF TGCGCCAGCAGCCCGACAGGGGACCGTGGCTACACCTTC
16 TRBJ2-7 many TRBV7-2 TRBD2 CASSSALAGEQGEQYF TGTGCCAGCAGTTCAGCCCTAGCGGGAGAGCAGGGCGAGCAGTACTTC
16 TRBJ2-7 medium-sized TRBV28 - CASRPGQKRSSYEQYF TGTGCCAGCAGACCCGGACAGAAGAGAAGCTCCTACGAGCAGTACTTC
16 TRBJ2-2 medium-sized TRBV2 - CASSEDTRGNTGELFF TGTGCCAGCAGTGAGGATACCAGGGGCAACACCGGGGAGCTGTTTTTT
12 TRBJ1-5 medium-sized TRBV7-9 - CASSSGNQPQHF TGTGCCAGCAGCTCGGGGAATCAGCCCCAGCATTTT
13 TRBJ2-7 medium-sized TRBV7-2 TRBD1 CASSIQGVYEQYF TGTGCCAGCAGCATTCAGGGGGTCTACGAGCAGTACTTC
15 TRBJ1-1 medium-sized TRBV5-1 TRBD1 CASRGGQGENTEAFF TGCGCCAGCAGGGGGGGACAGGGGGAGAACACTGAAGCTTTCTTT
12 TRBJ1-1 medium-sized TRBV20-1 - CSARAPGTEAFF TGCAGTGCTAGAGCTCCTGGGACTGAAGCTTTCTTT
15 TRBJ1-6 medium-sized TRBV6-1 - CASSEEVRVRSPLHF TGTGCCAGCAGTGAAGAGGTCCGGGTTCGGTCACCCCTCCACTTT
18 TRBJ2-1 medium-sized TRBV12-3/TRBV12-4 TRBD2 CASSPSSGSFSSYNEQFF TGTGCCAGCAGTCCATCCAGCGGGAGCTTTAGCTCCTACAATGAGCAGTTCTTC
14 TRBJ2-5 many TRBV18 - CASSPVATQETQYF TGTGCCAGCTCACCCGTTGCGACCCAAGAGACCCAGTACTTC
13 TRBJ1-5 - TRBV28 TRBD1 CVTKDRNNQPQHF TGTGTCACCAAGGACAGGAACAATCAGCCCCAGCATTTT
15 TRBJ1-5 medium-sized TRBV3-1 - CASSQDTAGAQPQHF TGTGCCAGCAGCCAAGATACGGCAGGAGCCCAGCCCCAGCATTTT
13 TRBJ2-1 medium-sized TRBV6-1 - CASSGQGGIEQFF TGTGCCAGCAGTGGCCAGGGAGGCATTGAGCAGTTCTTC
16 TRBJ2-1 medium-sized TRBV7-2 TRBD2 CASSLGDSGSGYEQFF TGTGCCAGCAGCTTAGGGGATAGCGGGAGTGGGTATGAGCAGTTCTTC
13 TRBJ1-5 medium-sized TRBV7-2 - CASSPHPEGPQHF TGTGCCAGCAGCCCCCACCCGGAAGGGCCCCAGCATTTT
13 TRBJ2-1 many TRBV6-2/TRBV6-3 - CASSPQQGSGQFF TGTGCCAGCAGCCCCCAACAGGGTAGTGGGCAGTTCTTC
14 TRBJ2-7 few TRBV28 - CASRTYGGTYEQYF TGTGCCAGCAGGACTTACGGGGGAACCTACGAGCAGTACTTC
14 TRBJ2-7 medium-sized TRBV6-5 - CASRGGPGSYEQYF TGTGCCAGCAGAGGGGGGCCGGGCTCCTACGAGCAGTACTTC
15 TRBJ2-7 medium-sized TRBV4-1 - CASSVGTDLTYEQYF TGCGCCAGCAGCGTCGGGACTGATCTTACCTACGAGCAGTACTTC
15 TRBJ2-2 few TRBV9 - CASSFRAVGTGELFF TGTGCCAGCAGCTTCCGGGCCGTGGGGACCGGGGAGCTGTTTTTT
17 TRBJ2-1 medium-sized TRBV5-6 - CASSLPYDANRGGEQFF TGTGCCAGCAGCTTGCCGTATGACGCGAACAGGGGAGGTGAGCAGTTCTTC
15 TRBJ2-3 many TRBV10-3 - CAISAPGEGKDTQYF TGTGCCATCAGTGCCCCGGGAGAAGGAAAAGATACGCAGTATTTT
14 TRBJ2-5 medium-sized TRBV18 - CASSLGTDQETQYF TGTGCCAGCTCACTCGGGACGGATCAAGAGACCCAGTACTTC
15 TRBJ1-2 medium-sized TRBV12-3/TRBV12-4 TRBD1 CASSPRDRPPGGYTF TGTGCCAGCAGTCCCCGGGACAGGCCCCCGGGTGGCTACACCTTC
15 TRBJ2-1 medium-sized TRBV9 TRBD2 CASSVGGAGNNEQFF TGTGCCAGCAGCGTAGGGGGAGCGGGAAACAATGAGCAGTTCTTC
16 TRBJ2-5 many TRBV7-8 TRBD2 CASTPAGAMYQETQYF TGTGCCAGCACCCCAGCGGGGGCGATGTACCAAGAGACCCAGTACTTC
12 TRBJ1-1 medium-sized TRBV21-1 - CATPGTYTEAFF TGTGCGACGCCCGGGACCTACACTGAAGCTTTCTTT
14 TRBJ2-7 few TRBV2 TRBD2 CASSDRTSEDEQYF TGTGCCAGCAGTGACAGGACTAGTGAGGACGAGCAGTACTTC